The 24 T cell receptor beta chains below all came from one sample that was sequenced in a study of multiple sclerosis patients with progressive multifocal leukoencephalopathy. Time point indicated: more than ten months of natalizumab therapy. Repertoires were generated with immunoSEQ multiplex PCR, while TCRdb's copy carries only in-frame clones and drops some. In the table there are around 30,000 clones, around 87% of which are singletons. This specimen was PBMCs, taken from a patient treated with natalizumab. These receptors were taken from a human donor with multiple sclerosis.

The chain has TRBV27 and TRBJ2-7; TRBD2 aligns across 8 bases. CDR3 length equals 12 residues. V lost 6 bases to trimming and J lost 10 bases; unmatched junction nucleotides: 8. CDR1 and CDR2 from the germline V gene are MNHEY and SMNVEV (reference sequence). As DNA, the CDR3 is TGTGCCAGCAGGAGTGGCGGGGGGCCACAGTACTTC. This translates into CASRSGGGPQYF.

The gene calls are TRBV6-5 and TRBJ1-2; TRBD1 might be the D (5 bases). Germline V gene data show CDR1 as MNHEY and CDR2 as SVGAGI. The CDR3 consists of 16 residues. The V end was cut by 2 bases, the J end by 4 bases, with 17 bases between. In DNA form, the CDR3 reads TGTGCCAGCAGTTACGGAGCGAGGGGCCTAGGCTATGGCTACACCTTC. Amino acid sequence: CASSYGARGLGYGYTF.

The chain carries TRBV7-2 and TRBJ1-2; tentatively, D is TRBD1 (5 bases). With 3 bases removed from V and 4 bases from J, the gap between germline ends came to 12 bases. The germline V gene encodes CDR1 SGHTA and CDR2 FQGNSA. CDR3 size: 14 residues. The CDR3 DNA reads TGTGCCAGCAGCTTTGAACAGGTCGGCTATGGCTACACCTTC. Translating it yields CASSFEQVGYGYTF.

The chain employs TRBV6-1 and TRBJ2-3; 13 positions agree with TRBD2. This CDR3 has 13 amino acids. Germline CDR1 and CDR2: MNHNS and SASEGT. V was clipped by 6 bases and J by 6 bases; unmatched bases: 0. The CDR3 coding sequence is TGTGCCAGCAGGACTAGCGGGAGGGATACGCAGTATTTT. It yields the protein CASRTSGRDTQYF.

This sequence joins TRBV6-6 and TRBJ2-3; D gene ambiguous. The length of the CDR3 is 15 residues. CDR1 is MNHNY, CDR2 SVGAGI, per germline (reference sequence). The V gene lost 2 bases and the J gene lost 1 base, with 10 bases spanning the gap. The CDR3 loop reads CASSYAKTGTDTQYF. The CDR3 coding sequence is TGTGCCAGCAGTTACGCCAAGACTGGCACAGATACGCAGTATTTT.

The chain employs TRBV7-2 and TRBJ2-5; D call uncertain. The CDR3 has 13 residues. Germline CDR1 reads SGHTA; CDR2 reads FQGNSA. Trimming stripped 0 bases from V and 4 bases from J, with 6 bases between. The chain's CDR3 is CASSLARTETQYF. Written as DNA, the CDR3 is TGTGCCAGCAGCTTAGCGAGAACAGAGACCCAGTACTTC.

The chain combines TRBV7-6 with TRBJ2-5; D ambiguous. The length of the CDR3 is 11 residues. Trimming shortened V by 5 bases and J by 5 bases, and 6 bases separated the two germline ends. The germline V gene encodes CDR1 SGHVS and CDR2 FNYEAQ. CDR3 nucleotide sequence: TGTGCCAGCAGCCCCGGCGAGACCCAGTACTTC. Protein sequence: CASSPGETQYF.

On this clone: In the same sample, other DNA sequences code for this CDR3. This chain connects TRBV18 to TRBJ1-1; D is perhaps TRBD1 (5 bases). The ends were cut back, 3 bases at V and 0 bases at J, with 11 bases in the middle. The CDR3 is 15 residues long. The germline V gene has CDR1 KGHSH and CDR2 LQKENI. The CDR3 reads CASSPGGGVNTEAFF. The CDR3, as DNA: TGTGCCAGCTCACCGGGGGGGGGAGTGAACACTGAAGCTTTCTTT.

The chain is built from TRBV7-3 and TRBJ1-1; D is undetermined. The V end lost 1 base, the J end lost 5 bases, and 17 bases lay between the germline ends. Germline lookup yields CDR1 SGHTA and CDR2 FQGTGA. The CDR3 spans 16 residues. CDR3 DNA sequence: TGTGCCAGCAGCTTAATGCCGGCCCCTGCAGGAACTGAAGCTTTCTTT. Its translation: CASSLMPAPAGTEAFF.

To note about this clone: This sample includes further DNA sequences coding for the same CDR3. The chain uses TRBV5-5 and TRBJ2-7; TRBD1 aligns across 10 bases. The CDR3 is made up of 15 amino acids. Germline CDR1 SGHKS, CDR2 YYEKEE (reference sequence). The V gene end was trimmed by 3 bases and the J gene end by 2 bases; junction bases not matched to a gene: 5. The CDR3: CASSSPGTGAYEQYF. In nucleotides, the CDR3 is TGTGCCAGCAGCTCTCCCGGGACAGGGGCCTACGAGCAGTACTTC.

In regard to this clone: The junction and the germline gene differ at one end; a read error may be behind it. The chain combines TRBV16 with TRBJ1-1; D remains ambiguous. The CDR3 sequence is 16 residues long. In germline, CDR1 is KGHSY, CDR2 FQNENV. CDR3 in amino acids: CASRQSSIELNTEAFF. In DNA form, the CDR3 reads TGTGCCAGCAGACAATCCAGTATAGAGTTGAACACTGAAGCTTTCTTT.

The chain employs TRBV9 and TRBJ2-3, with D possibly matching TRBD1 (5 bases). The CDR3 length is 14 residues. From germline, CDR1 is SGDLS and CDR2 YYNGEE. V was clipped by 4 bases and J by 6 bases, with 15 bases between them. DNA of the CDR3: TGTGCCAGCAGCCCCCAGGTGGGGCAGGATACGCAGTATTTT. This codes for CASSPQVGQDTQYF.

This chain uses TRBV6-5 with TRBJ1-1, with D uncertain. This CDR3 has 13 residues. Trimming stripped 6 bases from V and 4 bases from J, with 12 bases between. The germline gives CDR1 MNHEY, CDR2 SVGAGI. CDR3 residues: CASSPYGGTEAFF. The DNA of the CDR3 is TGTGCCAGCAGCCCGTACGGCGGCACTGAAGCTTTCTTT.

This clone was detected only a few times. The chain couples TRBV2 to TRBJ2-2; TRBD2 matches at 10 bases. Unmatched junction bases numbered 6, after V lost 4 bases and J lost 7 bases. There are 15 residues in the CDR3. Germline V lookup: CDR1 SNHLY, CDR2 FYNNEI. The CDR3 bases are TGTGCCAGCAGTGGCAGCGGGGGGGCGAACGGGGAGCTGTTTTTT. It yields the protein CASSGSGGANGELFF.

This chain links TRBV30 with TRBJ1-2; D ambiguous. V shed 2 bases and J shed 4 bases, with 11 bases lying between them. This CDR3 has 13 amino acids. Germline CDR1 and CDR2: GTSNPN and SVGIG (reference sequence). The CDR3 DNA follows: TGTGCCTGGAGTCCACCTTGGGGCTATGGCTACACCTTC. Amino acids: CAWSPPWGYGYTF.

The genes are TRBV7-2 and TRBJ2-1; TRBD2 matches at 8 bases. The CDR3 sequence is 15 residues long. The V segment lost 1 base and the J segment 3 bases; nucleotides outside the gene matches: 2. Germline CDR1 reads SGHTA; CDR2 reads FQGNSA. The CDR3 spells CASSLDSGVYNEQFF. The DNA of the CDR3 is TGTGCCAGCAGCTTAGATAGCGGGGTCTACAATGAGCAGTTCTTC. Full variable domain (remainder filled in from reference TRBV7-2 and TRBJ2-1): GAGVSQSPSNKVTEKGKDVELRCDPISGHTALYWYRQSLGQGLEFLIYFQGNSAPDKSGLPSDRFSAERTGGSVSTLTIQRTQQEDSAVYLCASSLDSGVYNEQFFGPGTRLTVL.

The V call is TRBV6-1, the J call TRBJ1-5; a weak D match, TRBD1 (5 bases). The germline CDR1 and CDR2 sequences are MNHNS and SASEGT. This CDR3 is 14 amino acids long. V lost 4 bases to trimming and J lost 7 bases, with 14 bases between them. The CDR3 bases are TGTGCCAGCAGTGTCCGACAGCCAGGGCAGCCCCAGCATTTT. Its protein is CASSVRQPGQPQHF.

This chain connects TRBV7-3 to TRBJ1-1; D is undetermined. The CDR3 consists of 13 residues. The germline gives CDR1 SGHTA, CDR2 FQGTGA. V was shortened by 3 bases and J by 3 bases, with 8 bases between the two germline ends. The chain's CDR3 is CASSLVRDTEAFF. Here the CDR3 DNA reads TGTGCCAGCAGCTTGGTTCGGGACACTGAAGCTTTCTTT.

The chain recombines TRBV11-2 with TRBJ1-2; perhaps TRBD1 as D (5 bases). This CDR3 has 15 residues. V lost 4 bases, J lost 5 bases, and 17 bases lay in between. Germline V lookup: CDR1 SGHAT, CDR2 FQNNGV. The CDR3 nucleotides are TGTGCCAGCAGCTCCCTCGCGGGGGGGTCGTATGGCTACACCTTC. Protein: CASSSLAGGSYGYTF.

The chain links TRBV7-9 to TRBJ1-4, with 9 bases matching TRBD1. This CDR3 has 16 residues. Germline V lookup: CDR1 SEHNR, CDR2 FQNEAQ (reference sequence). V lost 2 bases and J lost 4; bases outside the gene matches: 5. The CDR3 bases are TGTGCCAGCAGCTTATGGACAGGGGCTAATAATGAAAAACTGTTTTTT. It specifies CASSLWTGANNEKLFF. The full variable domain, completed using reference TRBV7-9 and TRBJ1-4, is DTGVSQNPRHKITKRGQNVTFRCDPISEHNRLYWYRQTLGQGPEFLTYFQNEAQLEKSRLLSDRFSAERPKGSFSTLEIQRTEQGDSAMYLCASSLWTGANNEKLFFGSGTQLSVL.

This rearrangement joins TRBV6-1 to TRBJ1-1; D call uncertain. The CDR3 runs 13 residues. Germline loops: CDR1 MNHNS, CDR2 SASEGT. V lost 3 bases and J 1 base, leaving 6 bases between the germline ends. Here the CDR3 reads CASSEAANTEAFF. In DNA form, the CDR3 reads TGTGCCAGCAGTGAGGCAGCGAACACTGAAGCTTTCTTT.

The chain couples TRBV13 to TRBJ2-3; TRBD2 matches 12 bases. The CDR3 spans 18 residues. The V gene end was trimmed by 1 base and the J gene end by 5 bases; junction bases not matched to a gene: 10. Germline V gene lookup returns CDR1 PRHDT and CDR2 FYEKMQ (reference sequence). DNA of the CDR3: TGTGCCAGCAGCTTAGTTACTAGCGGGGGGCCAACAAGAGATACGCAGTATTTT. Its protein is CASSLVTSGGPTRDTQYF.

This clone appeared a single time. This chain joins TRBV5-1 and TRBJ2-3; D is unresolved. CDR1 and CDR2 (germline): SGHRS, YFSETQ. This CDR3 contains 15 residues. The V end lost 0 bases, the J end lost 0 bases, and 8 bases lay between the germline ends. CDR3 in DNA: TGCGCCAGCAGCTTGGGACAAATTAGCACAGATACGCAGTATTTT. It is translated as CASSLGQISTDTQYF. The variable domain in full, with the rest retrieved from reference TRBV5-1 and TRBJ2-3, is KAGVTQTPRYLIKTRGQQVTLSCSPISGHRSVSWYQQTPGQGLQFLFEYFSETQRNKGNFPGRFSGRQFSNSRSEMNVSTLELGDSALYLCASSLGQISTDTQYFGPGTRLTVL.

The chain links TRBV28 to TRBJ1-6, with a possible D match to TRBD1 (5 bases). Germline V CDR1 and CDR2: MDHEN, SYDVKM. This CDR3 spans 15 amino acids. V lost 3 bases and J 0 bases, leaving 6 bases between the germline ends. CDR3 DNA sequence: TGTGCCAGCAGTTTCGACAGCTCCTATAATTCACCCCTCCACTTT. Its translation is CASSFDSSYNSPLHF.